This T cell receptor (beta chain) was documented in a study of T cell responses to AZD1222 COVID-19 vaccine. Study findings and constraints: In a largely white British group with more females than males, clonal diversity was possibly underestimated. At 160-218 and 743-854, vaccine-associated CD4 TCRs were dominant, and they spanned spike. Spike-specific TCR breadth and depth grew following two AZD1222 doses. Unmutated variant regions are reportedly the target of nearly half of TCRs that are spike-specific.

Sequencing used immunoSEQ multiplex PCR; TCRdb keeps in-frame clones, though not all of them. The sample lists roughly 84,000 clones; roughly 87% were seen once. The CDR3 totals 19 residues. V gave up 0 bases and J gave up 8 bases, with 25 bases separating them. Per germline, CDR1 SGHAT and CDR2 FQNNGV. To note about this clone: Antigen specificity is unknown.

This clonotype was sampled from an adult in good health. The chain combines TRBV11-2 with TRBJ1-4, with a tentative D call TRBD1 (5 bases). Here the sequenced sample was peripheral blood, taken on day 0 of AZD1222 vaccination. The CDR3 region has the DNA TGTGCCAGCAGCTTAGATCGGACGAGGGACCCCCACGAGGGGGAAAAACTGTTTTTT. This gives the protein CASSLDRTRDPHEGEKLFF. The full variable domain, with the rest looked up from reference TRBV11-2 and TRBJ1-4, is EAGVAQSPRYKIIEKRQSVAFWCNPISGHATLYWYQQILGQGPKLLIQFQNNGVVDDSQLPKDRFSAERLKGVDSTLKIQPAKLEDSAVYLCASSLDRTRDPHEGEKLFFGSGTQLSVL.